The 5 T cell receptor beta chains below come from one sample, sequenced in a study of regulatory T cells in long-lasting Graves disease. CDR3 regions were amplified by Arm-PCR using iRepertoire HTBI primers to build TCR beta libraries. TCRdb processed the multiplex PCR reads anew with MiXCR; each CDR3 protein has one entry. Of fewer than 450,000 distinct CDR3 sequences in the sample, roughly 20% are singletons; the top ten hold under 25%. Time point: persistent/refractory GD, antithyroid drugs over 5 years with positive TRAb. The TCR library was made from RNA extracted from PBMCs. The material sequenced was peripheral blood mononuclear cells (PBMCs), taken when the disease was refractory, from a patient treated with antithyroid drugs. The receptors stem from a female donor with Graves disease.

This clonotype showed up many times. The chain has TRBV6-1 and TRBJ1-4, with D unclear. The CDR3 covers 14 residues. Germline loops: CDR1 MNHNS, CDR2 SASEGT. The V end lost 7 bases, the J end lost 7 bases, and 16 bases lay between the germline ends. The CDR3 nucleotides read TGTGCCAGCAAAAAAGGCGGTTTGAGTGAAAAACTGTTTTTT. This encodes CASKKGGLSEKLFF.

J is TRBJ2-7 and V is TRBV7-9; possibly TRBD1 or TRBD2 for D (6 bases each). From germline, CDR1 is SEHNR and CDR2 FQNEAQ (reference sequence). The CDR3 runs to 14 residues. With 6 bases removed from V and 5 bases from J, the gap between germline ends came to 17 bases. The DNA of the CDR3 is TGTGCCAGCAGTCATAGGGGGGAATTGGACGAGCAGTACTTC. Translating gives CASSHRGELDEQYF.

The chain has TRBV6-1 and TRBJ2-3; D gene uncertain. The CDR3 covers 15 residues. Trimming took 7 bases from V and 1 from J, leaving 15 bases between them. Germline assignment: CDR1 MNHNS and CDR2 SASEGT. DNA of the CDR3: TGTGCCAGCACCGCGGACCTCGGAGGCACAGATACGCAGTATTTT. It encodes CASTADLGGTDTQYF.

V is TRBV20-1 and J is TRBJ1-5; D uncertain. The CDR3 has 14 residues. The V end was cut by 0 bases, the J end by 7 bases, with 13 bases between. Germline V gives CDR1 DFQATT, CDR2 SNEGSKA (reference sequence). The CDR3 loop is CSARDGSYSQPQHF. CDR3 nucleotide sequence: TGCAGTGCTAGAGATGGATCCTATTCCCAGCCCCAGCATTTT.

This clonotype was recorded many times. CDR3 region: CASSPRLRTSVQETQYF. The CDR3 DNA reads TGTGCCAGCAGCCCGCGATTACGAACTAGCGTCCAAGAGACCCAGTACTTC. V gene TRBV11-1 combines with J gene TRBJ2-5; TRBD2 aligns across 7 bases. Germline V CDR1 and CDR2: SGHAT, FQDESV (reference sequence). The CDR3 has 17 residues. V trimming: 5 bases; J trimming: 1 base; junction bases outside the gene matches: 13.